The 21 T cell receptor beta chains below all came from one sample that was sequenced in a study of beta chain features in type 1 diabetes. General study results and limits: TCRB CDR3s from Type 1 diabetes patients were moderately but significantly shorter in all four CD4+ subsets.

What these receptors recognize is not known. Investigators reverse transcribed all isolated RNA, so they sequenced expressed TCRB transcripts. The data were produced by immunoSEQ multiplex PCR, yet TCRdb's version contains in-frame clones alone and is incomplete. Of some 660,000 clones listed, about an eighth were seen once; the top ten hold roughly 0.04%. Sequencing was done on a sample of naive CD4+ T cells from blood. The receptors come from a man aged 18 to 30 with type 1 diabetes.

This clone came up a few times. V usage is TRBV30 and J usage is TRBJ2-7, with D unclear. This CDR3 region has 13 residues. The V gene lost 2 bases and the J gene lost 1 base, with 9 bases spanning the gap. The germline CDR1 and CDR2 sequences are GTSNPN and SVGIG (reference sequence). The CDR3 reads CAWSQLYSYEQYF. For the CDR3, the DNA is TGTGCCTGGAGTCAGCTTTATTCCTACGAGCAGTACTTC.

Notes on this clone: Other DNA sequences within the sample encode an identical CDR3. The chain is built from TRBV30 and TRBJ2-5; TRBD2 is a possible D gene (6 bases). CDR3 size: 12 residues. Deletions cut 0 bases from V and 5 bases from J, with 7 bases between. Germline CDR1 reads GTSNPN; CDR2 reads SVGIG (reference sequence). The CDR3 sequence: CAWSVRGETQYF. Written as DNA, the CDR3 is TGTGCCTGGAGTGTACGGGGGGAGACCCAGTACTTC.

This clone was recorded a few times. This sequence joins TRBV30 and TRBJ1-2; TRBD1 agrees at 7 bases. V lost 2 bases to trimming and J lost 11 bases; unmatched junction nucleotides: 5. Germline V CDR1 and CDR2: GTSNPN, SVGIG (reference sequence). CDR3 length: 11 amino acids. The CDR3 coding sequence is TGTGCCTGGAGTAGGGGGCAGCGGTACACCTTC. Protein: CAWSRGQRYTF.

This clone has only a few counts. The rearrangement uses TRBV6-5 and TRBJ2-2; 10 bases fit TRBD1. Germline loops: CDR1 MNHEY, CDR2 SVGAGI. After removal of 4 bases from V and 4 bases from J, the junction contained 3 bases not matched to a gene. The CDR3 spans 15 residues. The CDR3 region is CASSSGTGVTGELFF. Written as DNA, the CDR3 is TGTGCCAGCAGTTCCGGGACAGGGGTCACCGGGGAGCTGTTTTTT.

Here the CDR3 DNA reads TGTGCCAGCAAGGGGCCCGAGGACTATGGCTACACCTTC. Its protein is CASKGPEDYGYTF. This chain joins TRBV2 and TRBJ1-2; TRBD1 might be the D (5 bases). Germline CDR1 reads SNHLY; CDR2 reads FYNNEI. Trimming stripped 7 bases from V and 3 bases from J, with 12 bases between. The CDR3 contains 13 residues.

This clone was seen more than once but under ten times. CDR3 in amino acids: CASGPFEGFSGANVLTF. CDR3 sequence (DNA): TGCGCCAGCGGGCCATTTGAGGGGTTCTCTGGGGCCAACGTCCTGACTTTC. This sequence joins TRBV5-1 and TRBJ2-6; either TRBD1 or TRBD2 may supply D (5 bases each). Germline V CDR1 and CDR2: SGHRS, YFSETQ. This CDR3 comprises 17 residues. V was pared by 7 bases and J by 0 bases, with 17 bases between.

The chain couples TRBV30 to TRBJ2-7, with 10 bases identical to TRBD1. Germline V lookup: CDR1 GTSNPN, CDR2 SVGIG (reference sequence). CDR3 length equals 13 residues. The V and J ends lost 5 bases and 4 bases, in that order; junction bases with no gene match: 5. Here the CDR3 DNA reads TGTGCCTGGGCCACGGGACAGGGGTACGAGCAGTACTTC. As protein: CAWATGQGYEQYF.

The DNA for the CDR3 is TGCAGCGTTGAAAAGGGACAGGGCTACGAGCAGTACTTC. Protein: CSVEKGQGYEQYF. This chain links TRBV29-1 with TRBJ2-7, with 9 bases fitting TRBD1. The V and J ends lost 2 bases and 3 bases, in that order; junction bases with no gene match: 2. Germline CDR1 reads SQVTM; CDR2 reads ANQGSEA. This CDR3 is 13 amino acids long.

There are a few counts of this clone. The chain joins TRBV29-1 to TRBJ2-1; 11 bases are shared with TRBD2. Germline V gives CDR1 SQVTM, CDR2 ANQGSEA. With 5 bases clipped from V and 6 bases from J, the junction kept 9 bases outside the gene matches. This CDR3 is built from 15 residues. CDR3 loop: CSVLRLAGPFNEQFF. Here the CDR3 DNA reads TGCAGCGTTCTCCGACTAGCGGGGCCATTCAATGAGCAGTTCTTC.

Points on this clone: Other DNA sequences in this specimen translate into the identical CDR3. This chain links TRBV6-5 with TRBJ2-7; 7 nucleotides match TRBD1. The CDR3 extends over 14 amino acids. Per germline, CDR1 MNHEY and CDR2 SVGAGI. With 5 bases clipped from V and 2 bases from J, the junction kept 6 bases outside the gene matches. The CDR3 nucleotides are TGTGCCAGCAGTCCCCGACAGGGCGCCTACGAGCAGTACTTC. This gives the protein CASSPRQGAYEQYF.

CDR3: CASSRNYGYTF. The CDR3, as DNA: TGTGCCAGCAGCCGAAACTATGGCTACACCTTC. The chain couples TRBV7-2 to TRBJ1-2; unclear D gene. CDR1 SGHTA and CDR2 FQGNSA come from the germline V gene. Trimming took 5 bases from V and 2 from J, leaving 3 bases between them. The CDR3 is 11 residues long.

This clone was recorded a few times. The V and J genes are TRBV7-9 and TRBJ2-7, with 7 bases lining up with TRBD1. Trimming removed 2 bases from V and 0 bases from J; junction bases left unmatched: 4. CDR3 length: 15 amino acids. CDR1 and CDR2 (germline): SEHNR, FQNEAQ (reference sequence). CDR3 region: CASSLSGTVSYEQYF. The CDR3 DNA reads as TGTGCCAGCAGCTTATCGGGGACAGTCTCCTACGAGCAGTACTTC. The variable domain in full, completed from reference TRBV7-9 and TRBJ2-7, reads DTGVSQNPRHKITKRGQNVTFRCDPISEHNRLYWYRQTLGQGPEFLTYFQNEAQLEKSRLLSDRFSAERPKGSFSTLEIQRTEQGDSAMYLCASSLSGTVSYEQYFGPGTRLTVT.

J is TRBJ1-5 and V is TRBV29-1; the match to TRBD1 covers 7 bases. Germline V CDR1 and CDR2: SQVTM, ANQGSEA. The length of the CDR3 is 13 residues. V trimming: 5 bases; J trimming: 2 bases; junction bases outside the gene matches: 3. The CDR3 here is CSVSGQGNQPQHF. The CDR3, as DNA: TGCAGCGTTTCTGGACAGGGCAATCAGCCCCAGCATTTT.

This clone has more than one count but fewer than ten. The J gene is TRBJ1-4, the V gene TRBV6-5; 8 bases are a match to TRBD1. V was pared by 6 bases and J by 0 bases, with 3 bases of the junction left unmatched. This CDR3 is built from 15 residues. The germline V gene has CDR1 MNHEY and CDR2 SVGAGI. The CDR3 is CASSDRGSTNEKLFF. The CDR3 DNA reads TGTGCCAGCAGCGACAGGGGATCAACTAATGAAAAACTGTTTTTT.

The chain is built from TRBV18 and TRBJ2-3, with 8 positions matching TRBD1. Germline V CDR1 and CDR2: KGHSH, LQKENI. The J segment lost 2 bases and the V segment lost 3 bases, leaving 4 bases of the junction unmatched. This CDR3 has 15 amino acids. CDR3 residues: CASSPRTGTTDTQYF. The CDR3 bases are TGTGCCAGCTCACCCAGGACAGGGACCACAGATACGCAGTATTTT.

The chain combines TRBV6-5 with TRBJ1-2; D may be TRBD1 (6 bases). The CDR3 is made up of 15 amino acids. V gave up 6 bases and J gave up 5 bases, with 19 bases separating them. Germline CDR1 MNHEY, CDR2 SVGAGI. The CDR3 sequence: CASRRGITGLYGYTF. CDR3 bases: TGTGCCAGCAGGCGGGGGATCACAGGGTTATATGGCTACACCTTC.

V usage is TRBV10-3 and J usage is TRBJ1-3; D is ambiguous. The length of the CDR3 is 14 residues. The germline gives CDR1 ENHRY, CDR2 SYGVKD. Trimming cost V 3 bases and J 4 bases, with 10 bases left between them. The CDR3 region is CAISDGLTGNTIYF. DNA of the CDR3: TGTGCCATCAGTGATGGACTCACGGGAAACACCATATATTTT.

This clone was observed a few times. The V and J genes are TRBV28 and TRBJ1-1; D is unclear. The ends were cut back, 4 bases at V and 1 base at J, with 13 bases in the middle. The CDR3 length is 15 residues. Germline lookup yields CDR1 MDHEN and CDR2 SYDVKM. CDR3 residues: CASSSPGAPNTEAFF. The CDR3 DNA follows: TGTGCCAGCAGTTCCCCAGGTGCCCCGAACACTGAAGCTTTCTTT.

The chain has TRBV9 and TRBJ2-7; D gene ambiguous. The length of the CDR3 is 15 residues. Germline CDR1 is SGDLS and CDR2 is YYNGEE. V was trimmed by 0 bases and J by 3 bases, leaving 13 bases between them. The CDR3 sequence is CASSVGAGHFYEQYF. For the CDR3, the DNA is TGTGCCAGCAGCGTAGGGGCCGGGCATTTCTACGAGCAGTACTTC.

This clone was picked up a small number of times. V is TRBV6-1 and J is TRBJ2-6; 8 bases are shared with TRBD1. There are 15 residues in the CDR3. With V trimmed by 7 bases and J by 2 bases, 4 bases remained unmatched. Germline assignment: CDR1 MNHNS and CDR2 SASEGT. This chain's CDR3 is CASKLTGAGANVLTF. CDR3 DNA sequence: TGTGCCAGCAAATTGACAGGGGCTGGGGCCAACGTCCTGACTTTC.

V usage is TRBV9 and J usage is TRBJ2-2, with 10 nucleotides matching TRBD2. The V segment lost 0 bases and the J segment 3 bases; nucleotides outside the gene matches: 5. CDR1 SGDLS and CDR2 YYNGEE come from the germline V gene. This CDR3 has 17 residues. The CDR3 spells CASSVEGSGGYTGELFF. In nucleotides, the CDR3 is TGTGCCAGCAGCGTAGAGGGTAGCGGGGGGTACACCGGGGAGCTGTTTTTT. The whole variable domain, remainder taken from reference TRBV9 and TRBJ2-2, is DSGVTQTPKHLITATGQRVTLRCSPRSGDLSVYWYQQSLDQGLQFLIQYYNGEERAKGNILERFSAQQFPDLHSELNLSSLELGDSALYFCASSVEGSGGYTGELFFGEGSRLTVL.